Reported below is one T cell receptor beta chain. Its antigen remains unidentified. This specimen comes from a study of siplizumab effects on memory and regulatory T cells. Study findings and constraints: An assignable phenotype, naive or memory, was missing from roughly 83-96% of proliferating CD4+ or CD8+ clones.

Here immunoSEQ multiplex PCR was the method, and the copy in TCRdb shows in-frame clones only, minus some. This sample carries 100,000 or so clones, 80% to 95% of them seen once, and the ten largest clones take roughly 0.17%. This CDR3 has 13 amino acids. Trimming took 5 bases from V and 0 from J, leaving 7 bases between them. CDR1 SGHAT and CDR2 FQNNGV come from the germline V gene. The TCR originated in a human donor in good health. The chain joins TRBV11-2 to TRBJ1-1; no firm D call. The specimen was non-Treg CD4+ T cells sorted from blood. CDR3 amino acids: CASSLKMNTEAFF. DNA for the CDR3: TGTGCCAGCAGCCTGAAAATGAACACTGAAGCTTTCTTT. Full variable domain (rest looked up from reference TRBV11-2 and TRBJ1-1): EAGVAQSPRYKIIEKRQSVAFWCNPISGHATLYWYQQILGQGPKLLIQFQNNGVVDDSQLPKDRFSAERLKGVDSTLKIQPAKLEDSAVYLCASSLKMNTEAFFGQGTRLTVV.